This entry lists 7 T cell receptor beta chains sequenced from one sample in a study of CD8+ T cells in alopecia areata. After isolation, RNA underwent reverse transcription to generate cDNA as the sequencing template. Assay: immunoSEQ multiplex PCR; the TCRdb copy retains only in-frame clones and omits some. The table has some 44,000 clones, around nine tenths seen once. Specified treatment: oral pan-JAK inhibitor, 5-10 mg twice daily. The specimen comprised CD8+ T cells sorted from blood, sampled at week 24, from a patient treated with tofacitinib. The source of these receptors is a human donor with alopecia areata.

The chain couples TRBV5-8 to TRBJ2-2, with D unclear. CDR3 size: 14 residues. The V and J ends lost 2 bases and 1 base respectively, with 6 bases between them. CDR1 is SGHTS, CDR2 YDEGEE, per germline. This CDR3 is CASSFFQNTGELFF. CDR3 nucleotide sequence: TGTGCCAGCAGCTTTTTCCAGAACACCGGGGAGCTGTTTTTT.

This chain uses TRBV28 with TRBJ2-2, with no clear D. Trimming left V 3 bases short and J 4 bases short, with 12 bases between. Germline CDR1 and CDR2: MDHEN and SYDVKM. This CDR3 has 15 amino acids. CDR3 sequence: CASSFFSQFTGELFF. As DNA, the CDR3 is TGTGCCAGCAGTTTTTTCAGTCAGTTCACCGGGGAGCTGTTTTTT.

This clone was found once. V usage is TRBV9 and J usage is TRBJ2-1, with D unresolved. CDR1 and CDR2 (germline): SGDLS, YYNGEE. V was cut by 1 base and J by 4 bases, with 12 bases left in between. This CDR3 contains 15 residues. Here the CDR3 reads CASSVFHGQYNEQFF. The CDR3, as DNA: TGTGCCAGCAGCGTATTTCATGGGCAGTACAATGAGCAGTTCTTC.

V and J are TRBV6-4 and TRBJ2-2, with 10 bases lining up with TRBD2. Trimming took 0 bases from V and 5 from J; bases not matched to a gene: 0. This CDR3 is built from 15 residues. The germline CDR1 and CDR2 sequences are MRHNA and SNTAGT. The CDR3 is CASSDSSGGTGELFF. The CDR3 DNA is TGTGCCAGCAGTGACTCTAGCGGGGGGACCGGGGAGCTGTTTTTT.

The genes are TRBV6-5 and TRBJ2-2; D is uncertain. CDR1 is MNHEY and CDR2 is SVGAGI in the germline V gene. The V end was cut by 7 bases, the J end by 6 bases, with 12 bases between. This CDR3 comprises 13 residues. The CDR3 coding sequence is TGTGCCAGCAAACGACCCCTATCCGGGGAGCTGTTTTTT. Translating it yields CASKRPLSGELFF.

The chain carries TRBV5-8 and TRBJ2-7; D might be TRBD1 (6 bases). The V end was cut by 1 base, the J end by 0 bases, with 8 bases between. Germline V gives CDR1 SGHTS, CDR2 YDEGEE. CDR3 length: 14 residues. The CDR3 DNA reads TGTGCCAGCAGCTTGCGGGACAACTCCTACGAGCAGTACTTC. It yields the protein CASSLRDNSYEQYF.

The V call is TRBV27, the J call TRBJ1-1, with D tentatively TRBD1 (5 bases). The CDR3 is made up of 15 amino acids. The germline V gene has CDR1 MNHEY and CDR2 SMNVEV (reference sequence). V shed 0 bases and J shed 1 base, with 9 bases lying between them. This CDR3 is CASSLSSGGNTEAFF. The CDR3 DNA reads as TGTGCCAGCAGTTTATCGAGTGGGGGGAACACTGAAGCTTTCTTT.